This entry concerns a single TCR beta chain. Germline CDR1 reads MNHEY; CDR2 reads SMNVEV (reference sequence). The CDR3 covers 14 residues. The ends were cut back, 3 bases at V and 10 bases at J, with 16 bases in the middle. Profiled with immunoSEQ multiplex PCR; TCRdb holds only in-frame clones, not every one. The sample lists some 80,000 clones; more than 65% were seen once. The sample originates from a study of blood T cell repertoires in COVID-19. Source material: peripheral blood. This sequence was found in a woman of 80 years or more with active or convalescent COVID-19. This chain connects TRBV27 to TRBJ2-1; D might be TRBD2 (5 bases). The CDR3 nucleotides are TGTGCCAGCAGTTTGCGATCCCTGGGCGGGGAGCAGTTCTTC. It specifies CASSLRSLGGEQFF.